This TCR beta chain was recorded in a study of siplizumab effects on memory and regulatory T cells (dated by TCRdb to the late 2010s). About the full investigation: The study examined how the anti-CD2 antibody siplizumab affects alloreactive T-cell subsets in allogeneic mixed lymphocyte reactions built from human PBMCs. General conclusions and limits of the study: Among mappable alloreactive CD4+ clones, the Treg-derived fraction averaged about 75% with siplizumab versus 25% to 30% in control reactions. No functional confirmation was obtained for the suppressive function of proliferating Tregs from siplizumab cultures. The cumulative frequency of alloreactive sequences that could be traced back to unstimulated CD4+ memory T cells was significantly reduced by siplizumab. Unstimulated naive T cells appeared to be more diverse than memory T cells, and naive cells seemed to make a substantial contribution to the alloresponse. A naive or memory phenotype could not be assigned to roughly 75-97% of proliferating CD4+ or CD8+ clones. Because sequences below about 10^-5 frequency were poorly captured, only a minor fraction of alloreactive clones could be mapped to unstimulated subsets.

Sorted unstimulated T cells and proliferating T cells recovered from mixed lymphocyte reactions underwent TCRbeta CDR3 sequencing. Fresh whole blood from 9 to 11 HLA-typed healthy donors was used to isolate PBMCs. Via the germline V gene (reference sequence), CDR1 is LNHDA and CDR2 SQIVND. The CDR3 contains 16 residues, cysteine and phenylalanine counted. Only the CDR3 part of the read is kept: 48 bases, read in frame from the first base. V is pared back by 3 bases and J by 1 base, with 13 bases lying between the germline termini. Comment on this clone: This clone's antigen is unknown. Base quality data are lacking; no much larger clone is found one base away.

Library preparation used the immunoSEQ multiplex PCR assay. Some 9.9 x 10^4 TCR templates per sample were assayed by the deep sequencing platform. Genomic DNA extracted from sorted T cells was the material used for TCRbeta CDR3 sequencing. The authors' analysis ran thus. Clonal analysis of TCRbeta CDR3 data was done in the R programming language. Alloreactive CD4+ and CD8+ clones were defined by comparing unstimulated samples with post-reaction CFSE-low samples. Alloreactive CD4+ clones were assigned to regulatory or non-regulatory origin by matching sequences to sorted unstimulated Treg and non-Treg repertoires. TCRdb took over this immuneACCESS table, retaining in-frame rearrangements with V and J assigned. Such tables are incomplete; in checked studies, under half of the missing clones stem from an unresolved V gene, and the remainder is unexplained. Clone size and the V and J calls come from that table; the DNA yielded D and trimming. Across this sample there are about 100,000 clones, with about nine tenths seen only once. Jointly, the top ten make up roughly 0.16% of the sample.

Sample: CD4+ T cells sorted from blood. The receptor comes from a human donor in good health. The rearrangement joined TRBV19 to TRBJ1-5; the D gene remains uncertain. The DNA sequence reads TGTGCCAGTAGTATTTACGGGGTCGGGAGCAATCAGCCCCAGCATTTT. Its amino acids are CASSIYGVGSNQPQHF.